This T cell receptor (beta chain) was documented in a study of human T cells and chemical hapten exposure. Study-level background: Patch tests put 0.01% DPC on the upper back, and the results were checked at 6 days.

The time point: patch test 2, 6 weeks after DPC sensitization. As to treatment: therapeutic diphenylcyclopropenone sensitization with weekly scalp DPC. The germline V gene has CDR1 GTSNPN and CDR2 SVGIG (reference sequence). The CDR3 length is 15 residues. With 0 bases clipped from V and 1 base from J, the junction kept 4 bases outside the gene matches. TCRdb re-called the RACE reads with MiXCR, one entry per CDR3 protein. This sample carries more than 75,000 distinct CDR3 sequences, approximately 8.6% of them seen once, and the ten largest clones take approximately 2%. This clonotype was observed at least ten times.

The chain is built from TRBV30 and TRBJ2-3; TRBD2 agrees at 7 bases. The sequencing used whole blood, collected in connection with sensitization to the hapten diphenylcyclopropenone (DPC). The clonotype originates from a woman in her forties with alopecia areata. Some clones in this sample may be carry-over from other donors' samples. CDR3 bases: TGTGCCTGGAGTGTTGGCCTAGCGGGCACAGATACGCAGTATTTT. Translating it yields CAWSVGLAGTDTQYF.